This T cell receptor beta chain derives from a study of blood T cell repertoires in COVID-19. The V gene end was trimmed by 5 bases and the J gene end by 5 bases; junction bases not matched to a gene: 7. CDR1 is MNHEY, CDR2 SVGEGT, per germline. There are 15 residues in the CDR3. Method: immunoSEQ multiplex PCR; TCRdb's copy keeps in-frame clones and lacks some. The repertoire has fewer than 80,000 clones, roughly 89% of them found once; the top ten carry around 5.2%. The V call is TRBV6-2 or TRBV6-3, the J call TRBJ2-5; 11 bases are a match to TRBD2. The sequenced material came from peripheral blood. The TCR originated in a woman in her forties or fifties with active COVID-19. The CDR3 loop is CASSALAGGLETQYF. CDR3 bases: TGTGCCAGCAGTGCCCTAGCGGGAGGTCTGGAGACCCAGTACTTC.